Listed below are T cell receptor beta chains from one sample, sequenced in a study of coeliac disease. Repertoires were generated with immunoSEQ multiplex PCR, while TCRdb's copy carries only in-frame clones and drops some. The data show 4,000 to 5,500 clones, about 71% seen once. Specimen: lymphocytes from the gut lamina propria. Receptor source: a man between 18 and 29 years old with celiac disease on a gluten-free diet. CDR3s include the opening cysteine and the closing phenylalanine or tryptophan. D genes are given only for firm matches. Not every row has a clone size; where given, it reads once, few, many or a size class.

-	TRBV30	-	TRBJ2-2	TGTGCCTGGAGTGCACGGGGTTACGGGGAGCTGTTTTTT	CAWSARGYGELFF
TRBD1	TRBV6-1	-	TRBJ1-1	TGTGCCAGCAGTGAACTTTGGACAGGGGGGACCACTGAAGCTTTCTTT	CASSELWTGGTTEAFF
-	TRBV4-1	few	TRBJ2-7	TGCGCCAGCAGCCAAAGAGATAGCGGAACCTACGAGCAGTACTTC	CASSQRDSGTYEQYF
TRBD1	TRBV28	once	TRBJ2-1	TGTGCCAGCAATACAGGGGGCAATGAGCAGTTCTTC	CASNTGGNEQFF
TRBD1	TRBV4-3	few	TRBJ2-2	TGCGCCAGCAGCCGCGGACAGGCCAGGAACACCGGGGAGCTGTTTTTT	CASSRGQARNTGELFF
TRBD1	TRBV5-1	-	TRBJ2-5	TGCGCCAGCAGCAGACAGGGAACTCAAGAGACCCAGTACTTC	CASSRQGTQETQYF
-	TRBV7-2	-	TRBJ2-7	TGCGCCAGCAGCCCCCGGGACAACTACGAGCAGTACTTC	CASSPRDNYEQYF
TRBD1	TRBV19	-	TRBJ2-2	TGTGCCAGTAGCCGGGACAGCAACGCCGGGGAGCTGTTTTTT	CASSRDSNAGELFF
TRBD2	TRBV11-2	-	TRBJ2-7	TGTGCCAGCAGCTCCAAAATGGGGACTAGTAGGCTTTTTGAGTACTTC	CASSSKMGTSRLFEYF
TRBD1	TRBV9	-	TRBJ1-6	TGTGCCAGCAGCGTACTGGGACAGGGGGAATCACCCCTCCACTTT	CASSVLGQGESPLHF
TRBD1	TRBV5-5	-	TRBJ2-5	TGTGCCAGCAGCCCCCGAACGGGACAGGGGCAAGAGACCCAGTACTTC	CASSPRTGQGQETQYF
TRBD1	TRBV7-2	-	TRBJ1-6	TGTGCCAGCAGCTACCGGACAGGGGATAATTCACCCCTCCACTTT	CASSYRTGDNSPLHF
-	TRBV5-1	-	TRBJ1-1	TGCGCCAGCAGCACAACAAAGAACACTGAAGCTTTCTTT	CASSTTKNTEAFF
TRBD1	TRBV27	-	TRBJ2-1	TGTGCCAGCAGTCGTCCGGGACAGGGACTCAATGAGCAGTTCTTC	CASSRPGQGLNEQFF
TRBD2	TRBV9	-	TRBJ2-2	TGTGCCAGCAGCGCCGTCGTGGGGGGAGGGACCGGGGAGCTGTTTTTT	CASSAVVGGGTGELFF
-	TRBV29-1	-	TRBJ2-7	TGCAGCGTTGAAGGATCGGGCAGGGACTACGAGCAGTACTTC	CSVEGSGRDYEQYF
TRBD1	TRBV7-6	-	TRBJ2-7	TGTGCCAGCAGCCCCCGGGGACAGGCTTCCTCCTACGAGCAGTACTTC	CASSPRGQASSYEQYF
-	TRBV2	-	TRBJ2-2	TGTGCCAGCAGTGATAGGGGCGTATCGAACACCGGGGAGCTGTTTTTT	CASSDRGVSNTGELFF
-	TRBV6-1	-	TRBJ1-1	TGTGCCAGCAGTGAATGGGCGGGGTTGAACACTGAAGCTTTCTTT	CASSEWAGLNTEAFF
TRBD1	TRBV7-2	-	TRBJ1-1	TGTGCCAGCAGCTACAGGGGTAACACTGAAGCTTTCTTT	CASSYRGNTEAFF
-	TRBV9	medium-sized	TRBJ2-7	TGTGCCAGCAGCGTAGGGAGGGGTAGCCTAAGTAACGAGCAGTACTTC	CASSVGRGSLSNEQYF
-	TRBV7-3	-	TRBJ2-3	TGTGCCAGCAACTACGGGGTAACAGATACGCAGTATTTT	CASNYGVTDTQYF
-	TRBV7-9	once	TRBJ1-1	TGTGCCAGCAGCTTAGGTTCAGGTACTGGTGGCACTGAAGCTTTCTTT	CASSLGSGTGGTEAFF
TRBD2	TRBV6-4	once	TRBJ2-7	TGTGCCAGCAGCCCTAGCGGGGGGGGTCTGTACGAGCAGTACTTC	CASSPSGGGLYEQYF
TRBD1	TRBV5-6	-	TRBJ2-5	TGTGCCAGCAGCATCGACAGGGGCGGGGAGACCCAGTACTTC	CASSIDRGGETQYF
TRBD1	TRBV30	few	TRBJ1-6	TGTGCCTGGGGGGGACAGGATAATTCACCCCTCCACTTT	CAWGGQDNSPLHF
-	TRBV29-1	-	TRBJ2-5	TGCAGCGTAAGAAGCCCAGAGACCCAGTACTTC	CSVRSPETQYF
TRBD1	TRBV27	-	TRBJ2-6	TGTGCCAGCAGTACCTCGGGACAGGGATCACTTGGGGCCAACGTCCTGACTTTC	CASSTSGQGSLGANVLTF
TRBD1	TRBV5-4	-	TRBJ2-6	TGTGCCAGCAGCCTAGGACAGGCTAGCTCTGGGGCCAACGTCCTGACTTTC	CASSLGQASSGANVLTF
-	TRBV4-1	-	TRBJ2-1	TGCGCCAGCAGCCAAGATTGGGTCCAGAGAACGGGGGGCCTCTACAATGAGCAGTTCTTC	CASSQDWVQRTGGLYNEQFF
TRBD1	TRBV5-1	once	TRBJ1-2	TGCGCCAGCAGCTGGGACAGGCCCGACTATGGCTACACCTTC	CASSWDRPDYGYTF
-	TRBV7-9	-	TRBJ1-1	TGTGCCAGCAGTCTAATGAACACTGAAGCTTTCTTT	CASSLMNTEAFF
TRBD1	TRBV18	-	TRBJ1-1	TGTGCCAGCTCACCACAGGGGGCAACTGAAGCTTTCTTT	CASSPQGATEAFF
-	TRBV6-5	-	TRBJ1-2	TGTGCCAGCAGTTACGGACGGGGGAGGTATGGCTACACCTTC	CASSYGRGRYGYTF
-	TRBV29-1	-	TRBJ1-1	TGCAGCGTTGAAGAGGGAATCAGGGTAGAAGCTTTCTTT	CSVEEGIRVEAFF
-	TRBV30	few	TRBJ2-7	TGTGCCTGGAGTGAACAGGGTTACGAGCAGTACTTC	CAWSEQGYEQYF
TRBD1	TRBV28	-	TRBJ1-5	TGTGCCAGCAGGGCCGCGGGACAGTTCCTTTATAGCAATCAGCCCCAGCATTTT	CASRAAGQFLYSNQPQHF
TRBD1	TRBV11-2	large	TRBJ1-4	TGTGCCAGCAGCCCCTGGGACAGGCCTGAAAAACTGTTTTTT	CASSPWDRPEKLFF
-	TRBV2	-	TRBJ2-7	TGTGCCAGCAGGGGACACTACGAGCAGTACTTC	CASRGHYEQYF